This is a list of T cell receptor beta chains from one sample in a study of technical replicates of blood from a few donors. The table came from immunoSEQ multiplex PCR; TCRdb's copy has only in-frame clones and leaves some out. The table shows 55,000 to 65,000 clones, with 70% to 90% occurring only once. The sample was PBMCs. These receptor sequences come from a human donor in good health. Some clones in this sample may be carry-over from other donors' samples. CDR3s include the opening cysteine and the closing phenylalanine or tryptophan. D genes are given only for firm matches. Size values are once, few and many counts, or a class for expanded clones, and some rows have none.

v_gene,d_gene,abundance,j_gene,CDR3aa,CDR3nt
TRBV29-1,.,once,TRBJ2-5,CSVPLEIQETQYF,TGCAGCGTTCCCCTAGAAATCCAAGAGACCCAGTACTTC
TRBV14,.,.,TRBJ2-7,CASAGDTYEQYF,TGTGCCAGCGCAGGGGACACCTACGAGCAGTACTTC
TRBV7-2,.,.,TRBJ1-2,CASSLRGGNGYTF,TGTGCCAGCAGCCTAAGGGGCGGTAATGGCTACACCTTC
TRBV6-1,.,.,TRBJ1-2,CASSERGAGGYTF,TGTGCCAGCAGTGAACGGGGGGCAGGTGGCTACACCTTC
TRBV19,.,few,TRBJ1-5,CASSIIGNQPQHF,TGTGCCAGTAGTATAATCGGGAATCAGCCCCAGCATTTT
TRBV18,.,.,TRBJ1-5,CASSSGDFGNQPQHF,TGTGCCAGCTCGTCAGGGGATTTCGGCAATCAGCCCCAGCATTTT
TRBV20-1,.,.,TRBJ2-2,CSVVRAGELFF,TGCAGTGTGGTGAGGGCCGGGGAGCTGTTTTTT
TRBV10-3,TRBD2,.,TRBJ2-7,CAIRGTSGSYEQYF,TGTGCCATCAGAGGGACTAGCGGGAGTTACGAGCAGTACTTC
TRBV7-8,TRBD2,.,TRBJ2-3,CASSLAGADTQYF,TGTGCCAGCAGTCTAGCGGGAGCAGATACGCAGTATTTT
TRBV7-9,TRBD1,.,TRBJ1-1,CASSSDRNAVKVPEAFF,TGTGCCAGCAGCTCGGACAGGAATGCTGTGAAGGTCCCTGAAGCTTTCTTT
TRBV7-2,.,.,TRBJ2-4,CASSTRTQNIQYF,TGTGCCAGCAGCACAAGGACACAAAACATTCAGTACTTC
TRBV28,TRBD2,once,TRBJ2-7,CASSLGGRAYEQYF,TGTGCCAGCAGCTTAGGCGGGAGGGCCTACGAGCAGTACTTC
TRBV4-2,TRBD2,.,TRBJ2-2,CASSQDFGGGGNTGELFF,TGTGCCAGCAGCCAAGATTTCGGGGGGGGAGGGAACACCGGGGAGCTGTTTTTT
TRBV30,TRBD1,.,TRBJ2-7,CAWSTPGGLNEQYF,TGTGCCTGGAGTACCCCAGGGGGCCTCAACGAGCAGTACTTC
TRBV4-1,TRBD1,.,TRBJ2-5,CASSQVRTGAGETQYF,TGCGCCAGCAGCCAAGTTCGGACAGGGGCTGGGGAGACCCAGTACTTC
TRBV7-6,.,once,TRBJ2-7,CASRSAPGGPSYEQYF,TGTGCCAGCAGATCCGCCCCTGGCGGTCCCTCCTACGAGCAGTACTTC
TRBV27,.,.,TRBJ2-1,CASSFDETEWQFF,TGTGCCAGCAGTTTTGACGAAACAGAATGGCAGTTCTTC
TRBV4-1,.,.,TRBJ1-4,CASSQGVRVANEKLFF,TGCGCCAGCAGCCAAGGTGTCAGGGTTGCTAATGAAAAACTGTTTTTT
TRBV4-1,TRBD2,few,TRBJ2-3,CASSRALYYSGREGDTQYF,TGCGCCAGCAGCCGCGCACTTTACTATAGCGGGAGGGAAGGAGATACGCAGTATTTT
TRBV7-9,TRBD1,.,TRBJ2-1,CASSRRTGGTNNEQFF,TGTGCCAGCAGCCGACGGACAGGGGGGACCAACAATGAGCAGTTCTTC
TRBV30,.,.,TRBJ1-3,CAWTSGNTIYF,TGTGCCTGGACTTCTGGAAACACCATATATTTT
TRBV7-3,TRBD1,.,TRBJ1-2,CASSKDRGNYGYTF,TGTGCCAGCAGCAAGGACAGGGGGAACTATGGCTACACCTTC
TRBV14,.,.,TRBJ2-5,CASSQDSSFRSQYF,TGTGCCAGCAGCCAAGATTCGTCCTTTCGGTCCCAGTACTTC
TRBV28,TRBD2,.,TRBJ2-7,CASSLLGGRFEQYF,TGTGCCAGCAGTTTGCTGGGGGGGAGATTCGAGCAGTACTTC
TRBV21-1,.,.,TRBJ2-5,CASSREGTRVKETQYF,TGTGCCAGCAGCAGAGAAGGGACTAGGGTTAAAGAGACCCAGTACTTC
TRBV7-2,.,.,TRBJ2-5,CASSFQGQETQYF,TGTGCCAGCAGCTTCCAGGGACAAGAGACCCAGTACTTC
TRBV5-8,.,.,TRBJ2-7,CASRVTRHTDDGEQYF,TGTGCCAGCAGGGTGACAAGACACACCGACGATGGGGAGCAGTACTTC
TRBV4-3,.,.,TRBJ2-1,CASSPNQGNEQFF,TGCGCCAGCAGCCCCAATCAGGGGAATGAGCAGTTCTTC
TRBV5-1,TRBD1,.,TRBJ2-7,CASRPKAGTGSYEQYF,TGCGCCAGCAGACCGAAAGCCGGGACAGGAAGCTACGAGCAGTACTTC
TRBV25-1,TRBD1,.,TRBJ1-3,CASSGRQGAGGNTIYF,TGTGCCAGCAGTGGACGTCAGGGGGCGGGCGGAAACACCATATATTTT
TRBV15,TRBD1,.,TRBJ2-1,CATSGQGDWEQFF,TGTGCCACCAGCGGACAGGGGGACTGGGAGCAGTTCTTC
TRBV19,TRBD1,.,TRBJ2-2,CASSMRGQGAYANTGELFF,TGTGCCAGTAGTATGCGCGGACAGGGGGCCTACGCGAACACCGGGGAGCTGTTTTTT
TRBV27,TRBD1,.,TRBJ1-5,CASSNRGDQPQHF,TGTGCCAGCAGCAACAGGGGGGATCAGCCCCAGCATTTT
TRBV29-1,TRBD2,.,TRBJ2-3,CSVDFAGRLAGSIDTQYF,TGCAGCGTTGACTTTGCAGGCCGACTAGCGGGATCGATAGATACGCAGTATTTT
TRBV25-1,.,few,TRBJ1-1,CASSVGQFNTEAFF,TGTGCCAGCAGTGTAGGACAGTTTAACACTGAAGCTTTCTTT
TRBV5-4,.,.,TRBJ2-1,CASSLATGWSNEQFF,TGTGCCAGCAGCTTGGCCACAGGGTGGTCCAATGAGCAGTTCTTC
TRBV6-5,TRBD1,.,TRBJ2-1,CASRPGTGGKGEQFF,TGTGCCAGCAGACCTGGGACAGGGGGCAAGGGTGAGCAGTTCTTC
TRBV30,.,.,TRBJ2-3,CAWDFGGTSTDTQYF,TGTGCCTGGGACTTTGGGGGGACTAGCACAGATACGCAGTATTTT
TRBV9,.,.,TRBJ1-1,CASGPGGPLREAFF,TGTGCCAGCGGGCCCGGGGGGCCCCTACGTGAAGCTTTCTTT